The 25 T cell receptor beta chains below come from one sample, sequenced in a study of T cell responses to AZD1222 COVID-19 vaccine. Sequenced by immunoSEQ multiplex PCR; TCRdb stores in-frame clones only, minus some. The sample records roughly 120,000 clones, 80% to 90% being singletons. This material consisted of peripheral blood, taken on day 0 of AZD1222 vaccination. The receptors come from an adult in good health.

V usage is TRBV5-1 and J usage is TRBJ2-2; 12 bases are shared with TRBD2. The CDR3 has 16 amino acids. Trimming removed 4 bases from V and 5 bases from J; junction bases left unmatched: 6. In germline, CDR1 is SGHRS, CDR2 YFSETQ. CDR3 residues: CASSETSGSRTGELFF. CDR3 bases: TGCGCCAGCAGCGAGACTAGCGGGAGTCGGACCGGGGAGCTGTTTTTT.

The V and J genes are TRBV7-8 and TRBJ1-5; no definite D call. The germline V and J ends were trimmed by 5 bases and 7 bases, with 12 bases remaining between them. Germline CDR1 reads SGHVS; CDR2 reads FQNEAQ. There are 13 residues in the CDR3. The CDR3 loop is CASSRGPEQPQHF. In DNA form, the CDR3 reads TGTGCCAGCAGCCGCGGACCGGAGCAGCCCCAGCATTTT.

This rearrangement joins TRBV5-6 to TRBJ1-2, with 7 bases fitting TRBD1. V was pared by 4 bases and J by 3 bases, with 9 bases of the junction left unmatched. The CDR3 contains 15 residues. CDR1 is SGHDT, CDR2 YYEEEE, per germline. CDR3 bases: TGTGCCAGCAGCCTTATTACAGGGGTGCACTATGGCTACACCTTC. It specifies CASSLITGVHYGYTF.

V is TRBV2 and J is TRBJ2-7, with 9 bases identical to TRBD1. Looked up from germline, CDR1 is SNHLY and CDR2 is FYNNEI. The CDR3 runs 15 residues. V lost 6 bases, J lost 0 bases, and 6 bases stayed unmatched. The CDR3 sequence is CASSAGTGYSYEQYF. CDR3 in DNA: TGTGCCAGCAGCGCCGGGACAGGGTACTCCTACGAGCAGTACTTC. The whole variable domain, remainder taken from reference TRBV2 and TRBJ2-7, is EPEVTQTPSHQVTQMGQEVILRCVPISNHLYFYWYRQILGQKVEFLVSFYNNEISEKSEIFDDQFSVERPDGSNFTLKIRSTKLEDSAMYFCASSAGTGYSYEQYFGPGTRLTVT.

This sequence joins TRBV7-2 and TRBJ1-5; D might be TRBD1 (6 bases). This CDR3 region has 13 residues. The germline gives CDR1 SGHTA, CDR2 FQGNSA. The V end was cut by 5 bases, the J end by 3 bases, with 8 bases between. DNA for the CDR3: TGTGCCAGCAGCACAGGGTACAATCAGCCCCAGCATTTT. It translates to CASSTGYNQPQHF.

A remark on this clone: The identical CDR3 is also encoded by other nucleotide sequences in the sample. The chain is built from TRBV24-1 and TRBJ1-3; TRBD1 is a possible D gene (5 bases). Looked up from germline, CDR1 is KGHDR and CDR2 is SFDVKD. The germline V and J ends were trimmed by 4 bases and 2 bases, with 8 bases remaining between them. This CDR3 contains 14 residues. CDR3 in DNA: TGTGCCACCAGTGACGGGACGGCTGGAAACACCATATATTTT. Its protein product is CATSDGTAGNTIYF.

The chain has TRBV30 and TRBJ2-7; a weak D match, TRBD1 (6 bases). This CDR3 has 15 residues. Germline V gene sequence: CDR1 GTSNPN, CDR2 SVGIG (reference sequence). Trimming left V 0 bases short and J 0 bases short, with 12 bases between. In DNA, the CDR3 is TGTGCCTGGAGTGTACATGTGGGGGCCTCCTACGAGCAGTACTTC. Translation: CAWSVHVGASYEQYF.

The rearrangement links TRBV5-1 to TRBJ1-1; a weak D match, TRBD1 (6 bases). CDR1 and CDR2 from the germline V gene are SGHRS and YFSETQ. Between the trimmed V and J ends, which lost 3 bases and 4 bases, there was a span of 19 bases. CDR3 size: 16 residues. The CDR3 DNA reads as TGCGCCAGCAGCTCCTCGTGGACAGTCCGAACCACTGAAGCTTTCTTT. Translated: CASSSSWTVRTTEAFF.

The J gene is TRBJ1-1, the V gene TRBV5-5; D may be TRBD1 (5 bases). Trimming removed 0 bases from V and 7 bases from J, with 16 bases in between. The V gene's germline CDR1 is SGHKS and CDR2 YYEKEE (reference sequence). The CDR3 runs 15 residues. CDR3 residues: CASSLAGVVRFEAFF. CDR3 in DNA: TGTGCCAGCAGCTTGGCGGGGGTAGTAAGATTTGAAGCTTTCTTT. Variable domain in full (rest from reference TRBV5-5 and TRBJ1-1): DAGVTQSPTHLIKTRGQQVTLRCSPISGHKSVSWYQQVLGQGPQFIFQYYEKEERGRGNFPDRFSARQFPNYSSELNVNALLLGDSALYLCASSLAGVVRFEAFFGQGTRLTVV.

The rearrangement joins TRBV5-1 to TRBJ2-7; D uncertain. V lost 0 bases and J lost 3, with 13 bases in between. The CDR3 extends over 15 amino acids. Germline CDR1 is SGHRS and CDR2 is YFSETQ. As DNA, the CDR3 is TGCGCCAGCAGCTTGGGGAGCGCGGCGTACTACGAGCAGTACTTC. Encoded protein: CASSLGSAAYYEQYF.

The rearrangement uses TRBV5-1 and TRBJ1-5, with TRBD1 matching over 8 bases. This CDR3 comprises 14 residues. Germline assignment: CDR1 SGHRS and CDR2 YFSETQ. J gave up 6 bases and V 3 bases, and 5 bases lay outside the gene matches. CDR3 amino acids: CASSSTGVGQPQHF. The CDR3 nucleotides read TGCGCCAGCAGCTCGACAGGGGTGGGTCAGCCCCAGCATTTT.

This clone was counted a single time. V is TRBV2 and J is TRBJ1-5, with D unresolved. Trimming removed 3 bases from V and 9 bases from J, with 21 bases in between. Germline V gene lookup returns CDR1 SNHLY and CDR2 FYNNEI. CDR3 length: 16 residues. The CDR3 region is CASSEKAHRTILPQHF. CDR3 coding DNA: TGTGCCAGCAGTGAGAAGGCCCATAGGACGATTTTGCCCCAGCATTTT.

The chain joins TRBV27 to TRBJ2-2, with 7 bases that match TRBD1. CDR3 size: 15 residues. Germline trimming cut 5 bases from V and 3 bases from J; bases unmatched to any gene: 6. CDR1 is MNHEY and CDR2 is SMNVEV in the germline V gene (reference sequence). DNA of the CDR3: TGTGCCAGCAGTCCCGGACAGGAGTACACCGGGGAGCTGTTTTTT. Residues: CASSPGQEYTGELFF.

The rearrangement uses TRBV3-1 (or the pseudogene TRBV3-2) and TRBJ2-2; D is unclear. The germline gives CDR1 LGHDT, CDR2 YNNKEL (reference sequence). This CDR3 contains 14 residues. The V end lost 1 base, the J end lost 6 bases, and 9 bases lay between the germline ends. The CDR3 spells CASSQARGAGELFF. The CDR3 DNA is TGTGCCAGCAGCCAAGCTAGAGGCGCCGGGGAGCTGTTTTTT.

The chain employs TRBV7-9 and TRBJ1-2; D is perhaps TRBD1 (5 bases). Germline V lookup: CDR1 SEHNR, CDR2 FQNEAQ (reference sequence). V gave up 5 bases and J gave up 5 bases, with 12 bases separating them. This CDR3 comprises 13 residues. CDR3: CASSRDGPYGYTF. CDR3 DNA: TGTGCCAGCAGCCGGGACGGACCATATGGCTACACCTTC.

The V call is TRBV19, the J call TRBJ1-5; 7 bases map to TRBD1. There are 13 residues in the CDR3. V gave up 6 bases and J gave up 6 bases; unmatched junction bases: 5. Germline CDR1 reads LNHDA; CDR2 reads SQIVND (reference sequence). As DNA, the CDR3 is TGTGCCAGTAGCCCTAACAGGGGTCAGCCCCAGCATTTT. Translating gives CASSPNRGQPQHF.

The table lists this clone with many counts. V is TRBV5-1 and J is TRBJ1-4; D not resolved. Germline lookup yields CDR1 SGHRS and CDR2 YFSETQ. The ends were cut back, 4 bases at V and 7 bases at J, with 14 bases in the middle. CDR3 length: 14 amino acids. The CDR3 sequence: CASSPDVAGEKLFF. The CDR3 coding sequence is TGCGCCAGCAGCCCCGATGTGGCGGGTGAAAAACTGTTTTTT.

V is TRBV13 and J is TRBJ2-5; 7 bases line up with TRBD1. The V gene's germline CDR1 is PRHDT and CDR2 FYEKMQ (reference sequence). The CDR3 loop spans 14 amino acids. With 4 bases clipped from V and 2 bases from J, the junction kept 4 bases outside the gene matches. Here the CDR3 reads CASSSGQVQETQYF. The CDR3 DNA is TGTGCCAGCAGCTCCGGACAGGTACAAGAGACCCAGTACTTC.

This chain uses TRBV11-2 with TRBJ1-2; a weak D match, TRBD1 (5 bases). In germline, CDR1 is SGHAT, CDR2 FQNNGV. This CDR3 is built from 14 residues. Trimming pared 4 bases from V and 2 bases from J, leaving 11 bases between. In nucleotides, the CDR3 is TGTGCCAGCAGCTCCCGCGACAGAAACTATGGCTACACCTTC. This sequence encodes CASSSRDRNYGYTF.

The V and J genes are TRBV4-1 and TRBJ2-6; D ambiguous. The CDR3 is 17 amino acids. V was cut by 4 bases and J by 0 bases, with 13 bases left in between. Germline lookup yields CDR1 MGHRA and CDR2 YSYEKL. The CDR3 nucleotides are TGCGCCAGCAGCCCATTCCAAGTGCTCTCTGGGGCCAACGTCCTGACTTTC. This translates into CASSPFQVLSGANVLTF.

The chain recombines TRBV5-4 with TRBJ2-6, with D unclear. The CDR3 has 16 residues. CDR1 is SGHNT, CDR2 YYREEE, per germline (reference sequence). Trimming left V 2 bases short and J 0 bases short, with 9 bases between. The DNA of the CDR3 is TGTGCCAGCAGCTTTGGAACACCCTCTGGGGCCAACGTCCTGACTTTC. Protein sequence: CASSFGTPSGANVLTF.

The chain has TRBV19 and TRBJ2-3, with D hard to call. The V gene lost 3 bases and the J gene lost 2 bases, with 9 bases spanning the gap. Germline values: CDR1 LNHDA, CDR2 SQIVND (reference sequence). CDR3 length: 14 residues. The CDR3, as DNA: TGTGCCAGTAGTATTGGCCGAACCACAGATACGCAGTATTTT. Residues: CASSIGRTTDTQYF.

DNA of the CDR3: TGTGCCAGCACGCTGACACTAGCGGGTCCTCCAGAGACCCAGTACTTC. It is translated as CASTLTLAGPPETQYF. The gene calls are TRBV7-9 and TRBJ2-5; TRBD2 agrees at 9 bases. Trimming removed 7 bases from V and 4 bases from J; junction bases left unmatched: 13. The CDR3 sequence is 16 residues long. Per the germline V gene, CDR1 is SEHNR and CDR2 is FQNEAQ (reference sequence).

The chain recombines TRBV7-9 with TRBJ1-1, with D perhaps TRBD1 (5 bases). The CDR3 runs 14 residues. The V gene lost 3 bases and the J gene lost 6 bases, with 14 bases spanning the gap. CDR1 is SEHNR and CDR2 is FQNEAQ in the germline V gene (reference sequence). The CDR3 coding sequence is TGTGCCAGCAGCTTGACAAGGGACGGCGCTGAAGCTTTCTTT. Its translation: CASSLTRDGAEAFF.

This clone was recorded a few times. The V call is TRBV6-5, the J call TRBJ1-5, with a possible D match to TRBD1 (6 bases). The CDR3 is 13 residues long. V lost 6 bases, J lost 4 bases, and 10 bases lay in between. Germline V gene lookup returns CDR1 MNHEY and CDR2 SVGAGI. The CDR3 sequence: CASRDSFNQPQHF. CDR3 coding DNA: TGTGCCAGCAGGGACAGTTTTAATCAGCCCCAGCATTTT.